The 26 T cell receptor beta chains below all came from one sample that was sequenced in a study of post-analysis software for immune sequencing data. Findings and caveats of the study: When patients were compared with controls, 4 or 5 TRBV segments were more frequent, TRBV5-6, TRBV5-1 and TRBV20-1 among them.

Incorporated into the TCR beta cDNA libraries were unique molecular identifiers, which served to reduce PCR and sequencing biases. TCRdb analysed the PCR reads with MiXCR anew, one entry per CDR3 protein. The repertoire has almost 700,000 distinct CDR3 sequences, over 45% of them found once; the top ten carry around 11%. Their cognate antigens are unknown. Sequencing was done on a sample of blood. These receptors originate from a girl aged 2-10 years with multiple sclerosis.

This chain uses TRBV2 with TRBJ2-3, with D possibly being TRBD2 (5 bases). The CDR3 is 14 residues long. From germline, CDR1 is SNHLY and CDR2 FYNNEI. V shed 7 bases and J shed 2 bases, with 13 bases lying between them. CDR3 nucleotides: TGTGCCAGCACCCGAGACGGACTCACAGATACGCAGTATTTT. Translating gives CASTRDGLTDTQYF.

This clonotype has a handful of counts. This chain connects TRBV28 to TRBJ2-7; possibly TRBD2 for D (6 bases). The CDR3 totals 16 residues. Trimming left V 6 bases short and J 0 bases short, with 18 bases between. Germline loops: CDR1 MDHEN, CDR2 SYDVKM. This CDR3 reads CASRAGSEPSSYEQYF. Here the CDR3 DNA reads TGTGCCAGCAGGGCCGGGAGTGAGCCGAGCTCCTACGAGCAGTACTTC.

The CDR3 coding sequence is TGTGCCACCAGTGACCCAGCGGGAGAGATGGATACGCAGTATTTT. Protein: CATSDPAGEMDTQYF. The J gene is TRBJ2-3, the V gene TRBV24-1, with TRBD2 identical over 8 bases. CDR3 size: 15 residues. Trimming removed 4 bases from V and 6 bases from J; junction bases left unmatched: 8. CDR1 KGHDR and CDR2 SFDVKD come from the germline V gene.

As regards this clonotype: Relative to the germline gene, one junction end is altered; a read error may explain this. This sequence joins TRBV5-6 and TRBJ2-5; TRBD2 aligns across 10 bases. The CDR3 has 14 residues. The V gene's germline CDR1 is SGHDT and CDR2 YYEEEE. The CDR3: CASSSGLALETRYF. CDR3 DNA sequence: TGTGCCAGCAGTTCGGGACTAGCGTTGGAGACCCGGTACTTC.

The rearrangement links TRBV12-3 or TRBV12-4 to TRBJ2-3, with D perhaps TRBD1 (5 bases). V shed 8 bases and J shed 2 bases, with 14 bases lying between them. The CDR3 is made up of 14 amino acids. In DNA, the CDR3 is TGTGCCAGCGCCAGGGTTTGGCCCACAGATACGCAGTATTTT. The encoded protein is CASARVWPTDTQYF.

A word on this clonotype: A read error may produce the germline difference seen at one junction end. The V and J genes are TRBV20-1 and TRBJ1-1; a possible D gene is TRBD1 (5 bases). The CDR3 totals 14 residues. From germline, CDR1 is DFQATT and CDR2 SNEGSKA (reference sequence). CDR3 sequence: CSARSEGVDTGAFF. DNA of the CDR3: TGCAGTGCTAGATCCGAAGGGGTGGACACTGGAGCTTTCTTT.

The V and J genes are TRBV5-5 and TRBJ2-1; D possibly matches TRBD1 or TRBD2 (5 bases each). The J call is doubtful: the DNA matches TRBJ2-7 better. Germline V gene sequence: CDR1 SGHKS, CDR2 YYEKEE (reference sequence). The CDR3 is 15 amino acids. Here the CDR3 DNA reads TGTGCCAGCAGCCAGGGACGCACGCCCTACAATGAGCAGTACTTC. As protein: CASSQGRTPYNEQYF.

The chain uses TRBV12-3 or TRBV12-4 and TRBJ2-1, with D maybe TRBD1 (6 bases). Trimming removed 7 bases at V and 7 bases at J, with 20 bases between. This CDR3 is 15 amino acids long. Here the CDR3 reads CASTADRIGRNEQFF. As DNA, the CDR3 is TGTGCCAGCACCGCGGACAGAATCGGCCGTAATGAGCAGTTCTTC.

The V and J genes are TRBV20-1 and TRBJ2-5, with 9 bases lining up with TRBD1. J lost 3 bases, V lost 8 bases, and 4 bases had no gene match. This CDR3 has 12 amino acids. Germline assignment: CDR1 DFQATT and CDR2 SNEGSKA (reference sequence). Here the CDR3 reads CSPRQGEETQYF. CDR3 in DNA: TGCAGTCCGAGACAGGGGGAAGAGACCCAGTACTTC.

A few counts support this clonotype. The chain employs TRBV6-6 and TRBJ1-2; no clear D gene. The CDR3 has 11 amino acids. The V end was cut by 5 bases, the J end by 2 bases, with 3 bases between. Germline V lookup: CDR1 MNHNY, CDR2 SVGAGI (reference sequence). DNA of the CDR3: TGTGCCAGCAGTCAAAACTATGGCTACACCTTC. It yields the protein CASSQNYGYTF.

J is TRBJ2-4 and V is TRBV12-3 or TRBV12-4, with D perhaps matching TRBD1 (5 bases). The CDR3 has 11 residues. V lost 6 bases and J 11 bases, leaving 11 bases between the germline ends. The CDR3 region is CASRALGVQYF. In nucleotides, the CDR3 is TGTGCCAGCAGGGCCCTAGGGGTTCAGTACTTC.

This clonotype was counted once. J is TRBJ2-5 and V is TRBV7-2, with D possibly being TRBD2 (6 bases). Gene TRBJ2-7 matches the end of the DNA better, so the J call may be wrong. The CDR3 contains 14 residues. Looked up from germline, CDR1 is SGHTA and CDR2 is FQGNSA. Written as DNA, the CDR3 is TGTGCCAGCAGCTTGAGGACTAACTACTACGAGCAGTACTTC. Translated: CASSLRTNYYEQYF.

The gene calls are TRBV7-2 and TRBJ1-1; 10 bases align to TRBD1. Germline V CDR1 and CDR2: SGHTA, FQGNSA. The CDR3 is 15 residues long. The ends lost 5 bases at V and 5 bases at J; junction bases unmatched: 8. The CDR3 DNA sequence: TGTGCCAGCAGCCAAACCGACAGGGGGCCTACTGAAGCTTTCTTT. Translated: CASSQTDRGPTEAFF.

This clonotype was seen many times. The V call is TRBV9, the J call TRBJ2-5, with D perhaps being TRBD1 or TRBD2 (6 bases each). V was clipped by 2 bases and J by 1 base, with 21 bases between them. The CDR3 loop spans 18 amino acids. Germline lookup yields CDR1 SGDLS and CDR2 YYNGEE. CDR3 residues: CASSVLPGDTETQETQYF. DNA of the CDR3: TGTGCCAGCAGCGTCCTTCCGGGGGACACAGAAACCCAAGAGACCCAGTACTTC.

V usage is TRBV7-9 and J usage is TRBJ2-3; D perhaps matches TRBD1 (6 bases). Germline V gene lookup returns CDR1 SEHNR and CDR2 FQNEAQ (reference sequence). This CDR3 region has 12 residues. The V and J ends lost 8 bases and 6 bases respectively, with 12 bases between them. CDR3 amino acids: CASGPDRDTQYF. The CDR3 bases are TGTGCCAGCGGCCCCGACAGGGATACGCAGTATTTT.

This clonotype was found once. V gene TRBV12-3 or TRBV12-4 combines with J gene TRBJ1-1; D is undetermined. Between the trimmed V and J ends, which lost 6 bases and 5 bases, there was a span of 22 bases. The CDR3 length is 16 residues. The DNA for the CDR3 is TGTGCCAGCAGAATTTCCTTGAGGGCCCCAGTGACTGAAGCTTTCTTT. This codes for CASRISLRAPVTEAFF.

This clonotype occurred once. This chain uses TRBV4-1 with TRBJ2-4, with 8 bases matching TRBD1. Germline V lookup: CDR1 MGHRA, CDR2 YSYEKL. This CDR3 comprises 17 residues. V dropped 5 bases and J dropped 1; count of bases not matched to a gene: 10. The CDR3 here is CASSFRDRRVAKNIQYF. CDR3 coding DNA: TGCGCCAGCAGCTTCCGGGACAGGAGGGTGGCCAAAAACATTCAGTACTTC.

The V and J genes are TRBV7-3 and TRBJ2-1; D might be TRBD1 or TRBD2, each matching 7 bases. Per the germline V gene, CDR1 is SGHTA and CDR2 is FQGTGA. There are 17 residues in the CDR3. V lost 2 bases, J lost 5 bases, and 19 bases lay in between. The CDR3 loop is CASSLGQGRGPDNEQFF. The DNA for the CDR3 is TGTGCCAGCAGCTTAGGCCAGGGGAGGGGGCCCGACAATGAGCAGTTCTTC.

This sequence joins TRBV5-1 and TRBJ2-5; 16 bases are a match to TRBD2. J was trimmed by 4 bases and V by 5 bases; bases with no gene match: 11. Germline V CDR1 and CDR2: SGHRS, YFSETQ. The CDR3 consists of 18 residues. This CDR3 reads CASSTGTSGGATRETQYF. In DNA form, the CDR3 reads TGCGCCAGCAGTACCGGGACTAGCGGGGGGGCTACGAGAGAGACCCAGTACTTC.

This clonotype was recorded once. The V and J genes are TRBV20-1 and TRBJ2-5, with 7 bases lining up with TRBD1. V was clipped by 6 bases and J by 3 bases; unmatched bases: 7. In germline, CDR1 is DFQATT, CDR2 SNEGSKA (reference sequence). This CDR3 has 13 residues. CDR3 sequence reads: CSATPDREETQYF. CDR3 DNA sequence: TGCAGTGCCACCCCAGACAGGGAAGAGACCCAGTACTTC.

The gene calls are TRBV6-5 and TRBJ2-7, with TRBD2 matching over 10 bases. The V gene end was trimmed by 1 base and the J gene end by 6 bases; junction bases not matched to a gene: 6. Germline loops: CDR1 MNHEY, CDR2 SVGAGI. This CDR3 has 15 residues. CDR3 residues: CASSYWTSGISEQYF. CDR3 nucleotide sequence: TGTGCCAGCAGTTACTGGACTAGCGGTATCTCCGAGCAGTACTTC.

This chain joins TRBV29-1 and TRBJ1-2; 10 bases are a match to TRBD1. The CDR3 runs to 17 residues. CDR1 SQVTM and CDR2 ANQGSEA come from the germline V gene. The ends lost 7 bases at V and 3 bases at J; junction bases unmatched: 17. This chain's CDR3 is CSEYTVPGTGDYYGYTF. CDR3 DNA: TGCAGCGAGTACACGGTCCCCGGGACAGGGGATTACTATGGCTACACCTTC.

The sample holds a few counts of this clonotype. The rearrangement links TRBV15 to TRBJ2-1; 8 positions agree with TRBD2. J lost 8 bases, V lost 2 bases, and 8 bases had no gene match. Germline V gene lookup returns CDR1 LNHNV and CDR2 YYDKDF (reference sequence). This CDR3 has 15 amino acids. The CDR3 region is CATSRYSGSHDEQFF. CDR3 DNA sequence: TGTGCCACCAGCAGATACAGCGGGAGTCACGATGAGCAGTTCTTC.

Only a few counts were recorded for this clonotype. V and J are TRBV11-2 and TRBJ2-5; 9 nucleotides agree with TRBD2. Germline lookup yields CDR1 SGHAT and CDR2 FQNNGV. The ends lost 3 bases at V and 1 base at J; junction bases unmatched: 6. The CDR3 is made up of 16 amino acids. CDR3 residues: CASSFRASGVQETQYF. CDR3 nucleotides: TGTGCCAGCAGCTTCAGGGCTAGCGGGGTCCAAGAGACCCAGTACTTC.

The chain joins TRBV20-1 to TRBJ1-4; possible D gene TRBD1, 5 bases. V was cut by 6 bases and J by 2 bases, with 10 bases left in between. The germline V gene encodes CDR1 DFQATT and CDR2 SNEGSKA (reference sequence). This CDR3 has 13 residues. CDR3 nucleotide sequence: TGCAGTGCCAGTGAGGGGACTAATGAAAAACTGTTTTTT. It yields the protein CSASEGTNEKLFF.

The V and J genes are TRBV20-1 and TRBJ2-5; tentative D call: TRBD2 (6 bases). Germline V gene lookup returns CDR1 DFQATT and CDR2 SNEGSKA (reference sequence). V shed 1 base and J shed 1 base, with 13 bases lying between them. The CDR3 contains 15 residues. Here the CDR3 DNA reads TGCAGTGCTAGAGGGAGGGCGAAGTTCCAAGAGACCCAGTACTTC. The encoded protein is CSARGRAKFQETQYF.